This T cell receptor (beta chain) was sequenced during a study of blood T cell repertoires in COVID-19. Germline-derived CDR1 and CDR2 are LGHNA and YNFKEQ. There are 16 residues in the CDR3. V lost 1 base and J lost 5, with 17 bases in between. The method was immunoSEQ multiplex PCR; TCRdb's version includes in-frame clones alone and lacks a portion of them. The sample includes about 330,000 clones, approximately 87% of them seen just once. The count of this clone is one. The receptor was isolated from a woman aged 25 to 39 who had recovered from COVID-19. The chain joins TRBV4-2 to TRBJ2-5, with a possible D match to TRBD2 (5 bases). Sequencing was performed on PBMCs or T cells enriched from blood (not recorded which). CDR3 coding DNA: TGTGCCAGCAGCCAAGCCTTGCGTAGCGCGACGGAGACCCAGTACTTC. Encoded protein: CASSQALRSATETQYF.